The 21 T cell receptor beta chains presented below share a single source sample, sequenced in a study of CD8+ T cells in alopecia areata. Treatment indicated: oral pan-JAK inhibitor, 5-10 mg twice daily. Reverse transcribed after extraction, RNA yielded cDNA as the sequencing template. The method was immunoSEQ multiplex PCR; TCRdb's version includes in-frame clones alone and lacks a portion of them. This table has 110,000 or so clones, about 54% appearing once. Sequenced here: CD8+ T cells sorted from blood, sampled at week 4, from a patient treated with tofacitinib. The origin of the receptors is a human donor with alopecia areata.

For the CDR3, the DNA is TGTGCCAGCAGCGACAGTTTTCAAGAGACCCAGTACTTC. The encoded protein is CASSDSFQETQYF. The chain couples TRBV7-9 to TRBJ2-5; maybe TRBD1 (5 bases). This CDR3 comprises 13 residues. Germline V gene sequence: CDR1 SEHNR, CDR2 FQNEAQ (reference sequence). V lost 5 bases to trimming and J lost 2 bases, with 9 bases between them.

The chain has TRBV2 and TRBJ1-4; D is unclear. CDR1 is SNHLY, CDR2 FYNNEI, per germline. The CDR3 is 10 residues long. Between the trimmed V and J ends, which lost 8 bases and 8 bases, there was a span of 6 bases. The CDR3 protein is CASLSEKLFF. The CDR3 bases are TGTGCCAGCCTCTCGGAAAAACTGTTTTTT.

The chain uses TRBV30 and TRBJ1-2; perhaps TRBD1 as D (6 bases). The CDR3 has 14 residues. The germline V and J ends were trimmed by 1 base and 2 bases, with 11 bases remaining between them. Germline CDR1 is GTSNPN and CDR2 is SVGIG (reference sequence). The DNA of the CDR3 is TGTGCCTGGAGTGGGACTGGACAGAACTATGGCTACACCTTC. It is translated as CAWSGTGQNYGYTF.

This clone is labeled medium-sized. The chain combines TRBV5-6 with TRBJ2-2; TRBD1 is a possible D gene (6 bases). V lost 4 bases to trimming and J lost 5 bases, with 15 bases between them. Germline CDR1 and CDR2: SGHDT and YYEEEE. The CDR3 runs 15 residues. The DNA of the CDR3 is TGTGCCAGCAGCCTATCCGGGACACAGACCGGGGAGCTGTTTTTT. It yields the protein CASSLSGTQTGELFF.

The chain couples TRBV4-1 to TRBJ2-7, with TRBD1 identical over 8 bases. The CDR3 is 14 residues long. CDR1 and CDR2 (germline): MGHRA, YSYEKL. J gave up 1 base and V 3 bases, and 2 bases lay outside the gene matches. Here the CDR3 reads CASSHGQGSYEQYF. In DNA, the CDR3 is TGCGCCAGCAGCCATGGACAGGGTTCCTACGAGCAGTACTTC.

The V and J genes are TRBV30 and TRBJ2-5; TRBD2 matches 12 bases. The V gene's germline CDR1 is GTSNPN and CDR2 SVGIG (reference sequence). The CDR3 runs to 15 residues. CDR3 bases: TGTGGCATGACTAGCGGGGGTACTCGAGGGGAGACCCAGTACTTC. As protein: CGMTSGGTRGETQYF.

This clone was counted between two and nine times. The chain links TRBV7-9 to TRBJ1-1; 7 bases map to TRBD1. V lost 1 base to trimming and J lost 4 bases; unmatched junction nucleotides: 3. The CDR3 has 14 amino acids. Per germline, CDR1 SEHNR and CDR2 FQNEAQ (reference sequence). This CDR3 reads CASSLGTGVTEAFF. Here the CDR3 DNA reads TGTGCCAGCAGCTTAGGCACAGGGGTCACTGAAGCTTTCTTT.

This clone was found a few times. The chain joins TRBV9 to TRBJ1-2, with 7 positions matching TRBD1. V lost 2 bases, J lost 4 bases, and 5 bases stayed unmatched. Germline V gene lookup returns CDR1 SGDLS and CDR2 YYNGEE. The CDR3 is 14 amino acids. The CDR3 loop reads CASSVGDSPYGYTF. CDR3 nucleotides: TGTGCCAGCAGCGTCGGGGACAGCCCCTATGGCTACACCTTC.

This clone was seen more than once but under ten times. This chain links TRBV4-2 with TRBJ1-5, with D unresolved. The CDR3 loop spans 14 amino acids. In germline, CDR1 is LGHNA, CDR2 YNFKEQ. Trimming removed 0 bases from V and 4 bases from J, with 7 bases in between. The CDR3 reads CASSQEIVNQPQHF. The DNA of the CDR3 is TGTGCCAGCAGCCAAGAGATTGTGAATCAGCCCCAGCATTTT.

The chain joins TRBV30 to TRBJ1-2; 10 positions match TRBD1. This CDR3 is built from 13 residues. The trim removed 5 bases at V and 5 bases at J, leaving 5 bases unmatched. Germline values: CDR1 GTSNPN, CDR2 SVGIG (reference sequence). The CDR3 sequence: CAWGTGEWYGYTF. The CDR3, as DNA: TGTGCCTGGGGGACAGGGGAATGGTATGGCTACACCTTC.

This rearrangement joins TRBV30 to TRBJ2-7, with 14 bases that match TRBD2. Germline assignment: CDR1 GTSNPN and CDR2 SVGIG (reference sequence). The V and J ends lost 0 bases and 6 bases, in that order; junction bases with no gene match: 1. The length of the CDR3 is 14 residues. The CDR3 here is CAWSVTSGGAEQYF. CDR3 nucleotides: TGTGCCTGGAGTGTGACTAGCGGGGGGGCCGAGCAGTACTTC.

This chain links TRBV29-1 with TRBJ2-3; either TRBD1 or TRBD2 may supply D (6 bases each). Germline CDR1 reads SQVTM; CDR2 reads ANQGSEA. Between the trimmed V and J ends, which lost 4 bases and 2 bases, there was a span of 16 bases. The CDR3 covers 15 residues. This chain's CDR3 is CSVVGGPYNTDTQYF. The CDR3 nucleotides read TGCAGCGTTGTCGGGGGCCCCTACAACACAGATACGCAGTATTTT.

The genes are TRBV5-6 and TRBJ1-2, with D unresolved. The CDR3 has 14 residues. V dropped 0 bases and J dropped 4 bases, with 10 bases sitting between them. Germline V CDR1 and CDR2: SGHDT, YYEEEE. The CDR3 loop reads CASSLGGPLYGYTF. Here the CDR3 DNA reads TGTGCCAGCAGCTTGGGAGGACCCCTCTATGGCTACACCTTC.

The J gene is TRBJ2-7, the V gene TRBV5-6; D uncertain. CDR1 is SGHDT, CDR2 YYEEEE, per germline. V gave up 2 bases and J gave up 6 bases, with 6 bases separating them. This CDR3 is 11 amino acids long. This CDR3 reads CASSFGVEQYF. In nucleotides, the CDR3 is TGTGCCAGCAGCTTCGGAGTCGAGCAGTACTTC. The complete variable domain, with remaining parts taken from reference TRBV5-6 and TRBJ2-7, reads DAGVTQSPTHLIKTRGQQVTLRCSPKSGHDTVSWYQQALGQGPQFIFQYYEEEERQRGNFPDRFSGHQFPNYSSELNVNALLLGDSALYLCASSFGVEQYFGPGTRLTVT.

The chain links TRBV5-6 to TRBJ1-2, with 10 bases that match TRBD1. V was pared by 2 bases and J by 3 bases, with 1 base of the junction left unmatched. Germline V gives CDR1 SGHDT, CDR2 YYEEEE. The CDR3 length is 14 residues. Here the CDR3 DNA reads TGTGCCAGCAGCTTTGGACAGGGGGACTATGGCTACACCTTC. This sequence encodes CASSFGQGDYGYTF.

The rearrangement uses TRBV6-6 and TRBJ2-7; either TRBD1 or TRBD2 may supply D (5 bases each). Germline-derived CDR1 and CDR2 are MNHNY and SVGAGI (reference sequence). V was shortened by 0 bases and J by 3 bases, with 9 bases between the two germline ends. CDR3 length: 14 amino acids. The CDR3 DNA follows: TGTGCCAGCAGTTACTCAGGGGACGGCTACGAGCAGTACTTC. Its protein product is CASSYSGDGYEQYF.

The rearrangement joins TRBV27 to TRBJ1-1, with no clear D. The CDR3 has 15 amino acids. Germline CDR1 and CDR2: MNHEY and SMNVEV (reference sequence). V was clipped by 0 bases and J by 1 base, with 9 bases between them. This chain's CDR3 is CASSLSPAPNTEAFF. CDR3 coding DNA: TGTGCCAGCAGTTTATCGCCCGCTCCGAACACTGAAGCTTTCTTT.

This clone was seen more than once but under ten times. This rearrangement joins TRBV29-1 to TRBJ2-5, with 8 bases matching TRBD2. Germline CDR1 reads SQVTM; CDR2 reads ANQGSEA. This CDR3 has 15 amino acids. V dropped 5 bases and J dropped 0; count of bases not matched to a gene: 8. CDR3 protein: CSVIGGGSYQETQYF. CDR3 bases: TGCAGCGTTATAGGCGGGGGGTCGTACCAAGAGACCCAGTACTTC. Full variable domain (rest looked up from reference TRBV29-1 and TRBJ2-5): SAVISQKPSRDICQRGTSLTIQCQVDSQVTMMFWYRQQPGQSLTLIATANQGSEATYESGFVIDKFPISRPNLTFSTLTVSNMSPEDSSIYLCSVIGGGSYQETQYFGPGTRLLVL.

This clone has only a few counts. The chain recombines TRBV29-1 with TRBJ1-2; 7 bases agree with TRBD1. The J segment lost 8 bases and the V segment lost 5 bases, leaving 5 bases of the junction unmatched. CDR3 size: 11 residues. Germline lookup yields CDR1 SQVTM and CDR2 ANQGSEA. The CDR3 nucleotides are TGCAGCGTTCCTGACAGGGAGGGCTACACCTTC. This encodes CSVPDREGYTF. The full variable domain, completed using reference TRBV29-1 and TRBJ1-2, is SAVISQKPSRDICQRGTSLTIQCQVDSQVTMMFWYRQQPGQSLTLIATANQGSEATYESGFVIDKFPISRPNLTFSTLTVSNMSPEDSSIYLCSVPDREGYTFGSGTRLTVV.

CDR3 nucleotides: TGCAGCGTTTTGCCGGGACAGGGGGCCGGAGAGACCCAGTACTTC. This gives the protein CSVLPGQGAGETQYF. This sequence joins TRBV29-1 and TRBJ2-5; TRBD1 matches at 12 bases. The V segment lost 5 bases and the J segment 4 bases; nucleotides outside the gene matches: 8. Per the germline V gene, CDR1 is SQVTM and CDR2 is ANQGSEA. CDR3 length: 15 residues. The whole variable domain, remainder taken from reference TRBV29-1 and TRBJ2-5, is SAVISQKPSRDICQRGTSLTIQCQVDSQVTMMFWYRQQPGQSLTLIATANQGSEATYESGFVIDKFPISRPNLTFSTLTVSNMSPEDSSIYLCSVLPGQGAGETQYFGPGTRLLVL.

This rearrangement joins TRBV14 to TRBJ2-2, with TRBD1 matching 9 bases. CDR3 length: 16 amino acids. Germline values: CDR1 SGHDN, CDR2 FVKESK. The J segment lost 3 bases and the V segment lost 3 bases, leaving 5 bases of the junction unmatched. The CDR3 bases are TGTGCCAGCAGCCAGTTTGGGACAGGGTACACCGGGGAGCTGTTTTTT. Translating it yields CASSQFGTGYTGELFF. The full variable domain, completed using reference TRBV14 and TRBJ2-2, is EAGVTQFPSHSVIEKGQTVTLRCDPISGHDNLYWYRRVMGKEIKFLLHFVKESKQDESGMPNNRFLAERTGGTYSTLKVQPAELEDSGVYFCASSQFGTGYTGELFFGEGSRLTVL.